The 18 T cell receptor beta chains listed next were all sequenced from one sample in a study of T cell changes during pregnancy in multiple sclerosis. Only in-frame clones appear in the TCRdb table, and some are missing; sequencing was by immunoSEQ multiplex PCR. The sample has 25,000 to 35,000 clones, 90% seen once. The sequenced sample was CD4+ T cells from peripheral blood mononuclear cells, obtained in the second trimester of pregnancy. Receptors originate from a female donor in good health, enrolled as a control in a pregnancy study.

The chain uses TRBV5-1 and TRBJ2-1; perhaps TRBD1 as D (6 bases). This CDR3 spans 12 amino acids. Germline assignment: CDR1 SGHRS and CDR2 YFSETQ. The V end lost 3 bases, the J end lost 9 bases, and 10 bases lay between the germline ends. Here the CDR3 DNA reads TGCGCCAGCAGCTCGACAGGCGGTGAGCAGTTCTTC. Residues: CASSSTGGEQFF.

This chain joins TRBV27 and TRBJ2-7; D may be TRBD1 (7 bases). The V gene lost 2 bases and the J gene lost 7 bases, with 15 bases spanning the gap. CDR1 is MNHEY, CDR2 SMNVEV, per germline (reference sequence). The CDR3 consists of 14 residues. The CDR3 loop is CASSLGAGGGEQYF. CDR3 nucleotides: TGTGCCAGCAGTTTAGGGGCAGGGGGAGGTGAGCAGTACTTC.

The CDR3 loop is CASSARDRGFSGELFF. The CDR3 DNA is TGTGCCAGCAGTGCCCGGGACAGGGGGTTCTCCGGGGAGCTGTTTTTT. V usage is TRBV6-4 and J usage is TRBJ2-2; TRBD1 matches 11 bases. This CDR3 spans 16 amino acids. Trimming removed 4 bases from V and 6 bases from J; junction bases left unmatched: 7. Germline-derived CDR1 and CDR2 are MRHNA and SNTAGT.

The chain uses TRBV9 and TRBJ2-5; 15 bases match TRBD2. The CDR3 covers 17 residues. The trim removed 4 bases at V and 5 bases at J, leaving 9 bases unmatched. Per the germline V gene, CDR1 is SGDLS and CDR2 is YYNGEE. This chain's CDR3 is CASSPGTSGGPIETQYF. CDR3 coding DNA: TGTGCCAGCAGCCCCGGGACTAGCGGGGGGCCCATCGAGACCCAGTACTTC.

V usage is TRBV7-9 and J usage is TRBJ2-2; 9 nucleotides match TRBD1. Per germline, CDR1 SEHNR and CDR2 FQNEAQ (reference sequence). V lost 6 bases to trimming and J lost 6 bases; unmatched junction nucleotides: 8. The CDR3 is made up of 15 amino acids. The CDR3 DNA follows: TGTGCCAGCAGTCTCCTCCGGACAGGGGCCGGGGAGCTGTTTTTT. Residues: CASSLLRTGAGELFF.

The genes are TRBV5-1 and TRBJ1-2; a weak D match, TRBD1 (5 bases). V lost 4 bases, J lost 0 bases, and 13 bases lay in between. The germline gives CDR1 SGHRS, CDR2 YFSETQ. The CDR3 length is 15 residues. CDR3 in amino acids: CASSNRQNTNYGYTF. CDR3 nucleotides: TGCGCCAGCAGCAATCGACAGAATACTAACTATGGCTACACCTTC.

V gene TRBV5-4 combines with J gene TRBJ2-1, with 7 bases aligning to TRBD2. The junction had 12 bases not matched to a gene; V was cut back by 5 bases and J by 13 bases. CDR3 length: 13 amino acids. Germline V gene lookup returns CDR1 SGHNT and CDR2 YYREEE (reference sequence). CDR3 amino acids: CASRAFDGRAQFF. The CDR3 DNA reads TGTGCCAGCAGGGCTTTTGATGGGAGGGCCCAGTTCTTC. The variable domain in full, completed from reference TRBV5-4 and TRBJ2-1, reads ETGVTQSPTHLIKTRGQQVTLRCSSQSGHNTVSWYQQALGQGPQFIFQYYREEENGRGNFPPRFSGLQFPNYSSELNVNALELDDSALYLCASRAFDGRAQFFGPGTRLTVL.

V gene TRBV29-1 combines with J gene TRBJ2-7; 11 bases align to TRBD2. Germline V gene sequence: CDR1 SQVTM, CDR2 ANQGSEA. V was clipped by 1 base and J by 7 bases; unmatched bases: 9. The CDR3 covers 15 residues. The CDR3 loop is CSVEGVGLAVGEQYF. The CDR3 DNA follows: TGCAGCGTTGAAGGGGTGGGACTAGCGGTCGGTGAGCAGTACTTC.

The chain recombines TRBV5-8 with TRBJ2-5; D perhaps matches TRBD1 (6 bases). The J call may be faulty, since TRBJ2-7 better matches the DNA end. CDR3 length: 15 residues. The germline V gene has CDR1 SGHTS and CDR2 YDEGEE. CDR3 residues: CASSSHRVGSYEQYF. CDR3 nucleotide sequence: TGTGCCAGCAGCAGCCACAGGGTTGGGTCCTACGAGCAGTACTTC.

The chain links TRBV6-6 to TRBJ1-2, with D possibly TRBD1 on 5 matching bases. V gave up 7 bases and J gave up 1 base, with 10 bases separating them. This CDR3 spans 13 amino acids. CDR1 and CDR2 from the germline V gene are MNHNY and SVGAGI (reference sequence). The CDR3 DNA follows: TGTGCCAGCATCGACAGCCTTAACTATGGCTACACCTTC. Its translation: CASIDSLNYGYTF.

The chain employs TRBV7-2 and TRBJ2-5, with TRBD2 matching over 16 bases. J gave up 3 bases and V 5 bases, and 3 bases lay outside the gene matches. This CDR3 has 16 residues. Germline-derived CDR1 and CDR2 are SGHTA and FQGNSA. CDR3 protein: CASSGTSGGGKETQYF. CDR3 coding DNA: TGTGCCAGCAGCGGGACTAGCGGGGGGGGAAAAGAGACCCAGTACTTC.

J is TRBJ1-5 and V is TRBV19; D might be TRBD1 (5 bases). CDR1 is LNHDA, CDR2 SQIVND, per germline (reference sequence). The CDR3 has 17 amino acids. Trimming cost V 1 base and J 4 bases, with 17 bases left between them. CDR3 bases: TGTGCCAGTAGTATAGTCGGTTGGGAGGGGTCTAATCAGCCCCAGCATTTT. Translated: CASSIVGWEGSNQPQHF.

This clone was detected a few times. This same CDR3 is encoded by further DNA sequences in the sample. The chain has TRBV19 and TRBJ1-1; TRBD1 agrees at 8 bases. J lost 2 bases, V lost 3 bases, and 2 bases had no gene match. This CDR3 spans 14 amino acids. Germline-derived CDR1 and CDR2 are LNHDA and SQIVND (reference sequence). The CDR3 nucleotides read TGTGCCAGTAGTATTCAGGGGGCTAACACTGAAGCTTTCTTT. Protein: CASSIQGANTEAFF.

The chain uses TRBV11-2 and TRBJ1-2; D not resolved. The length of the CDR3 is 15 residues. The germline V gene encodes CDR1 SGHAT and CDR2 FQNNGV. The V and J ends lost 5 bases and 1 base respectively, with 14 bases between them. CDR3 nucleotide sequence: TGTGCCAGCAGCCCCCGTGCAGGTCTTAACTATGGCTACACCTTC. Protein: CASSPRAGLNYGYTF.

This clone showed up just once. J is TRBJ1-6 and V is TRBV29-1; D is unresolved. CDR1 is SQVTM, CDR2 ANQGSEA, per germline. The CDR3 is 13 amino acids. Between the trimmed V and J ends, which lost 2 bases and 9 bases, there was a span of 11 bases. The CDR3 DNA is TGCAGCGTTGAATCGGCTCCAGGTTCACCCCTCCACTTT. Its protein is CSVESAPGSPLHF.

The CDR3 region is CASSPPPGGETQYF. Here the CDR3 DNA reads TGTGCCAGCAGTCCTCCCCCGGGGGGGGAGACCCAGTACTTC. J is TRBJ2-5 and V is TRBV27; 8 nucleotides align to TRBD2. This CDR3 is built from 14 residues. Per the germline V gene, CDR1 is MNHEY and CDR2 is SMNVEV (reference sequence). V lost 5 bases, J lost 5 bases, and 7 bases stayed unmatched.

The chain carries TRBV27 and TRBJ2-3, with TRBD1 as a possible D gene (5 bases). This CDR3 has 15 residues. The V end lost 1 base, the J end lost 0 bases, and 8 bases lay between the germline ends. Germline-derived CDR1 and CDR2 are MNHEY and SMNVEV (reference sequence). The CDR3 is CASSLLGASTDTQYF. The DNA of the CDR3 is TGTGCCAGCAGTTTATTAGGGGCCAGCACAGATACGCAGTATTTT.

This clone was counted only a few times. The rearrangement links TRBV30 to TRBJ1-1; D gene uncertain. The V end was cut by 0 bases, the J end by 5 bases, with 10 bases between. From germline, CDR1 is GTSNPN and CDR2 SVGIG (reference sequence). The CDR3 covers 13 residues. The CDR3 here is CAWSVRVRTEAFF. The CDR3 DNA reads TGTGCCTGGAGTGTACGGGTCCGGACTGAAGCTTTCTTT.